Shown below are 26 T cell receptor beta chains from a single sample sequenced in a study of patients and donors after allogeneic stem cell transplantation. TCRdb reanalysed the RT-PCR reads using MiXCR and keeps one entry per CDR3 protein. The sample shows some 880,000 distinct CDR3 sequences, under 20% of them seen only once. Sequenced: blood, either unsorted or a sorted T cell fraction (not recorded which). The receptors shown here come from a human donor who was either an allogeneic HSCT recipient or a stem cell or donor lymphocyte infusion donor (not recorded which). It is not recorded whose cells these are; they may come from a transplant donor.

The DNA for the CDR3 is TGTGCCAGCAGCATGGAGGACAGGGGAAGCAATCAGCCCCAGCATTTT. It translates to CASSMEDRGSNQPQHF. This rearrangement joins TRBV5-4 to TRBJ1-5; TRBD1 matches at 9 bases. Looked up from germline, CDR1 is SGHNT and CDR2 is YYREEE (reference sequence). The trim removed 4 bases at V and 1 base at J, leaving 6 bases unmatched. The CDR3 runs 16 residues.

The gene calls are TRBV20-1 and TRBJ1-2, with D hard to call. The CDR3 totals 12 residues. Trimming shortened V by 2 bases and J by 4 bases, and 8 bases separated the two germline ends. Germline V gene data show CDR1 as DFQATT and CDR2 as SNEGSKA (reference sequence). The CDR3 DNA reads TGCAGTGCTAGACGGGAGCTCTATGGCTACACCTTC. Protein sequence: CSARRELYGYTF.

V is TRBV20-1 and J is TRBJ2-5; D call uncertain. CDR1 is DFQATT and CDR2 is SNEGSKA in the germline V gene (reference sequence). V was cut by 5 bases and J by 3 bases, with 16 bases left in between. The CDR3 is 14 amino acids. In DNA form, the CDR3 reads TGCAGTGCTCAACAAGGAGACTCAAAAGAGACCCAGTACTTC. As protein: CSAQQGDSKETQYF.

At least ten counts were recorded for this clonotype. V is TRBV5-1 and J is TRBJ2-2, with D maybe TRBD2 (6 bases). V shed 7 bases and J shed 5 bases, with 18 bases lying between them. The germline V gene has CDR1 SGHRS and CDR2 YFSETQ. The CDR3 length is 15 residues. The CDR3 reads CASGEAERSTGELFF. The CDR3 bases are TGCGCCAGCGGGGAGGCGGAACGATCTACCGGGGAGCTGTTTTTT.

This clonotype occurred once. The chain uses TRBV23-1 and TRBJ1-5, with 10 nucleotides matching TRBD1. TRBV23-1 is reported as an ORF; its role is uncertain. CDR3 length: 15 residues. Here the CDR3 DNA reads TGCGCTTTCTCTTGGGGACAGGGGACCAATCAGCCCCAGCATTTT. The encoded protein is CAFSWGQGTNQPQHF.

This clonotype was picked up many times. The chain recombines TRBV6-2 or TRBV6-3 with TRBJ2-1, with TRBD2 matching over 7 bases. V lost 6 bases to trimming and J lost 4 bases; unmatched junction nucleotides: 9. CDR1 and CDR2 (germline): MNHEY, SVGEGT. The CDR3 consists of 15 residues. The CDR3 sequence: CASRRPGLPYNEQFF. CDR3 nucleotide sequence: TGTGCCAGCAGACGGCCGGGACTACCATACAATGAGCAGTTCTTC.

There are a few counts of this clonotype. The CDR3 here is CASSYPSGANVLTF. The CDR3, as DNA: TGTGCCAGCAGTTACCCCTCCGGGGCCAACGTCCTGACTTTC. The V and J genes are TRBV12-3 or TRBV12-4 and TRBJ2-6, with D hard to call. This CDR3 has 14 residues. V shed 4 bases and J shed 4 bases, with 8 bases lying between them.

In its sample, this clonotype was seen many times. The CDR3 DNA reads TGTGCCAGCAGTTTAGCGGCTAGGTCTTACTACGAGCAGTACTTC. Residues: CASSLAARSYYEQYF. The chain carries TRBV12-3 or TRBV12-4 and TRBJ2-7, with no clear D. Trimming removed 0 bases at V and 3 bases at J, with 12 bases between. This CDR3 has 15 residues.

J is TRBJ2-7 and V is TRBV5-1; D ambiguous. The CDR3 covers 14 residues. The germline V gene has CDR1 SGHRS and CDR2 YFSETQ. V was trimmed by 0 bases and J by 2 bases, leaving 9 bases between them. The CDR3 spells CASSLERLPYEQYF. DNA for the CDR3: TGCGCCAGCAGCTTGGAGAGACTCCCCTACGAGCAGTACTTC. The full variable domain, with the rest looked up from reference TRBV5-1 and TRBJ2-7, is KAGVTQTPRYLIKTRGQQVTLSCSPISGHRSVSWYQQTPGQGLQFLFEYFSETQRNKGNFPGRFSGRQFSNSRSEMNVSTLELGDSALYLCASSLERLPYEQYFGPGTRLTVT.

CDR3 DNA: TGTGCCAGCAGCAGACTAGCGGGAGTTGCAGACGGGGAGCTGTTTTTT. Protein product: CASSRLAGVADGELFF. The genes are TRBV21-1 and TRBJ2-2; TRBD2 is taken as the D call from the table, unchecked against the DNA. TRBV21-1 is a pseudogene. The CDR3 is 16 residues long.

The CDR3 protein is CASSPGSNQETQYF. The CDR3 DNA sequence: TGCGCCAGCAGCCCGGGGAGCAACCAAGAGACCCAGTACTTC. The chain joins TRBV5-1 to TRBJ2-5; D perhaps matches TRBD2 (5 bases). Deletions cut 4 bases from V and 0 bases from J, with 10 bases between. CDR1 and CDR2 from the germline V gene are SGHRS and YFSETQ. The CDR3 loop spans 14 amino acids.

This rearrangement joins TRBV6-1 to TRBJ2-2; D not certain. In germline, CDR1 is MNHNS, CDR2 SASEGT. V lost 7 bases and J lost 4, with 4 bases in between. This CDR3 is 11 amino acids long. This CDR3 reads CASIITGELFF. The CDR3 DNA is TGTGCCAGCATAATCACCGGGGAGCTGTTTTTT.

The chain combines TRBV7-8 with TRBJ2-7; 8 bases align to TRBD2. Trimming removed 3 bases from V and 4 bases from J; junction bases left unmatched: 5. The CDR3 runs 14 residues. Germline CDR1 reads SGHVS; CDR2 reads FQNEAQ. The CDR3 DNA follows: TGTGCCAGCAGCTTTTCTCGCGGGAGGTACGAGCAGTACTTC. The encoded protein is CASSFSRGRYEQYF. Using reference TRBV7-8 and TRBJ2-7 for the parts outside the CDR3, the full variable domain is GAGVSQSPRYKVAKRGQDVALRCDPISGHVSLFWYQQALGQGPEFLTYFQNEAQLDKSGLPSDRFFAERPEGSVSTLKIQRTQQEDSAVYLCASSFSRGRYEQYFGPGTRLTVT.

This clonotype was observed at least ten times. This rearrangement joins TRBV2 to TRBJ2-7; D may be TRBD1 (5 bases). Germline CDR1 SNHLY, CDR2 FYNNEI. The CDR3 extends over 15 amino acids. Trimming pared 2 bases from V and 2 bases from J, leaving 13 bases between. DNA for the CDR3: TGTGCCAGCAGTGAACAGGCAGGGCAGCCCTACGAGCAGTACTTC. Amino acid sequence: CASSEQAGQPYEQYF.

The rearrangement links TRBV10-3 to TRBJ2-1; 8 bases are a match to TRBD1. The length of the CDR3 is 14 residues. Germline loops: CDR1 ENHRY, CDR2 SYGVKD. J gave up 3 bases and V 6 bases, and 4 bases lay outside the gene matches. The chain's CDR3 is CAIRVQGDYNEQFF. For the CDR3, the DNA is TGTGCCATCAGAGTACAGGGGGACTACAATGAGCAGTTCTTC.

This clonotype was picked up one time. The J gene is TRBJ1-2, the V gene TRBV7-9, with a weak D call TRBD1 (6 bases). Trimming pared 7 bases from V and 9 bases from J, leaving 21 bases between. This CDR3 contains 14 residues. Germline values: CDR1 SEHNR, CDR2 FQNEAQ (reference sequence). The CDR3 bases are TGTGCCAGCACCCGGGTAGGGGGGCCTATGCGCTACACCTTC. Residues: CASTRVGGPMRYTF.

The gene calls are TRBV9 and TRBJ1-5; no clear D gene. The CDR3 is made up of 13 amino acids. CDR1 is SGDLS, CDR2 YYNGEE, per germline. The V gene lost 2 bases and the J gene lost 5 bases, with 8 bases spanning the gap. As DNA, the CDR3 is TGTGCCAGCAGCGTCAGTGGGGATCAGCCCCAGCATTTT. It translates to CASSVSGDQPQHF.

This clonotype appeared a single time. This rearrangement joins TRBV6-6 to TRBJ1-1; D may be TRBD1 (6 bases). The germline V gene has CDR1 MNHNY and CDR2 SVGAGI (reference sequence). The length of the CDR3 is 12 residues. The germline V and J ends were trimmed by 6 bases and 10 bases, with 15 bases remaining between them. CDR3 region: CASRSGGVGAFF. The CDR3 coding sequence is TGTGCCAGCAGATCCGGGGGCGTTGGAGCTTTCTTT.

The chain has TRBV7-2 and TRBJ1-5; D gene unclear. Deletions cut 1 base from V and 5 bases from J, with 9 bases between. The CDR3 covers 14 residues. The germline gives CDR1 SGHTA, CDR2 FQGNSA. The CDR3 sequence is CASSLGREDQPQHF. CDR3 bases: TGTGCCAGCAGCTTAGGAAGGGAGGATCAGCCCCAGCATTTT. Using reference TRBV7-2 and TRBJ1-5 for the parts outside the CDR3, the full variable domain is GAGVSQSPSNKVTEKGKDVELRCDPISGHTALYWYRQSLGQGLEFLIYFQGNSAPDKSGLPSDRFSAERTGGSVSTLTIQRTQQEDSAVYLCASSLGREDQPQHFGDGTRLSIL.

This clonotype occurred a few times. The gene calls are TRBV28 and TRBJ2-7; D uncertain. The CDR3 contains 15 residues. The V gene's germline CDR1 is MDHEN and CDR2 SYDVKM. The V and J ends lost 2 bases and 4 bases respectively, with 15 bases between them. CDR3 region: CASSLSGPGPYEQYF. The CDR3 nucleotides are TGTGCCAGCAGTTTAAGTGGGCCTGGGCCTTACGAGCAGTACTTC.

The table lists this clonotype with a few counts. The V and J genes are TRBV6-2 or TRBV6-3 and TRBJ2-1; maybe TRBD2 (6 bases). The CDR3 contains 15 residues. V was clipped by 1 base and J by 5 bases, with 12 bases between them. Germline loops: CDR1 MNHEY, CDR2 SVGEGT. DNA of the CDR3: TGTGCCAGCAGTTACTTCCGCGGGACCCACAATGAGCAGTTCTTC. The encoded protein is CASSYFRGTHNEQFF.

In this sample, this clonotype turned up once. The chain joins TRBV25-1 to TRBJ1-1, with 7 nucleotides matching TRBD1. CDR1 MGHDK and CDR2 SYGVNS come from the germline V gene. The V segment lost 3 bases and the J segment 6 bases; nucleotides outside the gene matches: 4. The CDR3 has 13 residues. CDR3 protein: CASSETGIAEAFF. The CDR3 DNA sequence: TGTGCCAGCAGTGAGACAGGGATTGCTGAAGCTTTCTTT. The entire variable domain, with the rest obtained from reference TRBV25-1 and TRBJ1-1, is as follows: EADIYQTPRYLVIGTGKKITLECSQTMGHDKMYWYQQDPGMELHLIHYSYGVNSTEKGDLSSESTVSRIRTEHFPLTLESARPSHTSQYLCASSETGIAEAFFGQGTRLTVV.

This clonotype has just a few counts. The chain carries TRBV5-6 and TRBJ2-5; 10 nucleotides line up with TRBD2. Germline assignment: CDR1 SGHDT and CDR2 YYEEEE. With V trimmed by 4 bases and J by 2 bases, 8 bases remained unmatched. There are 16 residues in the CDR3. This chain's CDR3 is CASSLGLAITQETQYF. CDR3 coding DNA: TGTGCCAGCAGCCTGGGACTAGCGATTACTCAAGAGACCCAGTACTTC.

The chain has TRBV6-2 or TRBV6-3 and TRBJ2-1; tentative D call: TRBD2 (5 bases). The ends were cut back, 7 bases at V and 2 bases at J, with 12 bases in the middle. The length of the CDR3 is 14 residues. Germline lookup yields CDR1 MNHEY and CDR2 SVGEGT. The DNA for the CDR3 is TGTGCCAGCATGGCTGGGAGACCCTACAATGAGCAGTTCTTC. It yields the protein CASMAGRPYNEQFF.

This chain uses TRBV6-2 or TRBV6-3 with TRBJ1-2; D ambiguous. The length of the CDR3 is 15 residues. V gave up 6 bases and J gave up 0 bases, with 14 bases separating them. Germline lookup yields CDR1 MNHEY and CDR2 SVGEGT. The CDR3 DNA sequence: TGTGCCAGCAGCTACCCTAACACCGCTAACTATGGCTACACCTTC. This gives the protein CASSYPNTANYGYTF.

The genes are TRBV15 and TRBJ2-7, with 7 bases lining up with TRBD1. In germline, CDR1 is LNHNV, CDR2 YYDKDF (reference sequence). J gave up 9 bases and V 5 bases, and 10 bases lay outside the gene matches. CDR3 length: 13 residues. The CDR3 reads CATSARQGEGQYF. The CDR3 coding sequence is TGTGCCACCAGCGCGAGACAGGGAGAGGGGCAGTACTTC.